One and the same sample provided the 8 T cell receptor beta chains below, sequenced in a study of T-cell reconstitution after alpha-beta-depleted transplantation in children. During its preparation, the TCRbeta library received unique molecular identifiers. TCRdb reanalysed the PCR reads using MiXCR and keeps one entry per CDR3 protein. The table lists about 440,000 distinct CDR3 sequences, about 40% of them singletons. Sequences were derived from PBMCs, sampled before TCRalphabeta/CD19-depleted stem cell transplant. The receptors were gathered from a girl aged 2-10 years with aplastic anemia, due to receive a stem cell transplant.

V gene TRBV5-1 combines with J gene TRBJ2-1, with TRBD2 matching over 11 bases. There are 17 residues in the CDR3. Per germline, CDR1 SGHRS and CDR2 YFSETQ. J was trimmed by 4 bases and V by 5 bases; bases with no gene match: 11. The CDR3 is CASRRTSGYLPYNEQFF. DNA of the CDR3: TGCGCCAGCAGACGGACTAGCGGGTACCTACCTTACAATGAGCAGTTCTTC. The full variable domain, with the rest looked up from reference TRBV5-1 and TRBJ2-1, is KAGVTQTPRYLIKTRGQQVTLSCSPISGHRSVSWYQQTPGQGLQFLFEYFSETQRNKGNFPGRFSGRQFSNSRSEMNVSTLELGDSALYLCASRRTSGYLPYNEQFFGPGTRLTVL.

The chain combines TRBV9 with TRBJ2-7; the match to TRBD1 covers 9 bases. J gave up 2 bases and V 4 bases, and 13 bases lay outside the gene matches. This CDR3 region has 17 residues. In germline, CDR1 is SGDLS, CDR2 YYNGEE. CDR3: CASSTHHRDRVAYEQYF. As DNA, the CDR3 is TGTGCCAGCAGCACCCACCACCGGGACAGGGTCGCCTACGAGCAGTACTTC.

On this clonotype itself: At one boundary the junction diverges from the germline segment, which might be a read error. CDR3 sequence: CSARRGNSNQRQHF. The CDR3 DNA reads TGCAGTGCTAGGCGGGGTAATAGCAATCAGCGCCAGCATTTT. The V gene is TRBV20-1, the J gene TRBJ1-5, with unresolved D. CDR1 is DFQATT, CDR2 SNEGSKA, per germline (reference sequence). CDR3 length: 14 amino acids.

The CDR3 region is CASSLLGTGNTEAFF. The CDR3 nucleotides read TGTGCCAGCAGTTTATTAGGGACAGGGAACACTGAAGCTTTCTTT. The gene calls are TRBV28 and TRBJ1-1; 8 bases fit TRBD1. V trimming: 1 base; J trimming: 1 base; junction bases outside the gene matches: 2. This CDR3 spans 15 amino acids. Germline CDR1 reads MDHEN; CDR2 reads SYDVKM.

The gene calls are TRBV18 and TRBJ2-3, with D tentatively TRBD2 (6 bases). Trimming cost V 0 bases and J 3 bases, with 13 bases left between them. Germline-derived CDR1 and CDR2 are KGHSH and LQKENI. The CDR3 contains 16 residues. CDR3 nucleotides: TGTGCCAGCTCACCACCGGAGGGTCTAGAAACAGATACGCAGTATTTT. Residues: CASSPPEGLETDTQYF.

This clonotype has at least ten counts. This chain links TRBV20-1 with TRBJ2-1, with TRBD2 identical over 10 bases. The CDR3 consists of 15 residues. V was pared by 7 bases and J by 3 bases, with 9 bases of the junction left unmatched. From germline, CDR1 is DFQATT and CDR2 SNEGSKA (reference sequence). This CDR3 reads CSVSGLAESYNEQFF. The CDR3 DNA sequence: TGCAGTGTCTCTGGACTAGCGGAGAGCTACAATGAGCAGTTCTTC.

This clonotype came up many times. This CDR3 is CASSYRVTDTQYF. The CDR3 DNA follows: TGTGCCAGCAGTTACAGGGTCACAGATACGCAGTATTTT. The chain employs TRBV6-5 and TRBJ2-3; D unresolved. This CDR3 contains 13 residues. CDR1 and CDR2 from the germline V gene are MNHEY and SVGAGI. Trimming shortened V by 2 bases and J by 2 bases, and 5 bases separated the two germline ends.

This clonotype was seen repeatedly, ten times or more. The chain uses TRBV5-1 and TRBJ2-1; 10 nucleotides align to TRBD1. V shed 4 bases, J shed 8 bases, and the junction held 6 bases outside the gene matches. In germline, CDR1 is SGHRS, CDR2 YFSETQ. The CDR3 has 14 amino acids. The CDR3 reads CASSRGQGTDEQFF. DNA of the CDR3: TGCGCCAGCAGCCGGGGACAGGGGACCGATGAGCAGTTCTTC. Full variable domain (remainder filled in from reference TRBV5-1 and TRBJ2-1): KAGVTQTPRYLIKTRGQQVTLSCSPISGHRSVSWYQQTPGQGLQFLFEYFSETQRNKGNFPGRFSGRQFSNSRSEMNVSTLELGDSALYLCASSRGQGTDEQFFGPGTRLTVL.